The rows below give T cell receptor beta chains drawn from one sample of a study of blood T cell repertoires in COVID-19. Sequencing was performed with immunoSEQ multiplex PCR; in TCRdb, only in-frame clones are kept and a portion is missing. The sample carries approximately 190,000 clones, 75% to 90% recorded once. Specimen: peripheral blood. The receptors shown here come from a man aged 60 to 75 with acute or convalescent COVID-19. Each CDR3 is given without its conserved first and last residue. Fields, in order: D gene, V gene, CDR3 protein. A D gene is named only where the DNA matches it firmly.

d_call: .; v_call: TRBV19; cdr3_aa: ASSTPRQGYNSPLH
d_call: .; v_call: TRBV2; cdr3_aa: ASSEQGGADTQY
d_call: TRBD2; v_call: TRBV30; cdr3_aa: AWSVLGGTSFPSDEQF
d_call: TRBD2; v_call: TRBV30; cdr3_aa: AWRPGLAGGRQF
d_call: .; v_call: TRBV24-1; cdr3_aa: ATSAGVDEKLF
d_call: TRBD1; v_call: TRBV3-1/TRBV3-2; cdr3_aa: ASSQVGTGGNTEAF
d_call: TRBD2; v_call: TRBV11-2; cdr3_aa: ASSLEASGSYEQY
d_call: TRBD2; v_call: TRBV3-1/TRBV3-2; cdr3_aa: ASSQGSGRAISGIQY
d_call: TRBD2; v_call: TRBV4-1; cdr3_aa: ASSQIAGGWNEQF
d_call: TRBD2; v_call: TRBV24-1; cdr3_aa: ATSEGGRSSYEQY
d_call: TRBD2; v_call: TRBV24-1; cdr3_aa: ATSLLAGGNEQF
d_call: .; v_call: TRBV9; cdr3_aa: ASSPSGTDTQY
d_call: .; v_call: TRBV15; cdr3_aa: ATRQTGDTGELF
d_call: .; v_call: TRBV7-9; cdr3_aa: ASSLPDRSGELF
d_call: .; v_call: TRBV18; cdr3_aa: ASSPFEVQAGWSTEAF
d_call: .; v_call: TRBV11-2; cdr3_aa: ASGARQTSTDTQY
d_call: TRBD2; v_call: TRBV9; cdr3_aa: ASSVGTSGMPNTGELF
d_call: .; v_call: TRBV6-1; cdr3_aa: ASSEVRQWDHQPQH
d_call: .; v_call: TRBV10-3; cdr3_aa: AISVVDTQY